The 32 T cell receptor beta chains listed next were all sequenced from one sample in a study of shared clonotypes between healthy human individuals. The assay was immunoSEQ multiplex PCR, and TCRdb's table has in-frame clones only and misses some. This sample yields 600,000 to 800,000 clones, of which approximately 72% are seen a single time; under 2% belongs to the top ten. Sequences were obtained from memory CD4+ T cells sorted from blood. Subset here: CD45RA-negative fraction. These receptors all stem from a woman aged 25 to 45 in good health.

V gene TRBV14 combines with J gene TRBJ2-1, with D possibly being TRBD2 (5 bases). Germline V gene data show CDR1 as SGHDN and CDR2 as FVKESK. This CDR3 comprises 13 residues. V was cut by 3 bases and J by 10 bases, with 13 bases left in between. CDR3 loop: CASSHLTRGEQFF. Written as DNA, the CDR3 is TGTGCCAGCAGCCATCTAACTAGAGGCGAGCAGTTCTTC. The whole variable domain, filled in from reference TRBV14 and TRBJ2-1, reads EAGVTQFPSHSVIEKGQTVTLRCDPISGHDNLYWYRRVMGKEIKFLLHFVKESKQDESGMPNNRFLAERTGGTYSTLKVQPAELEDSGVYFCASSHLTRGEQFFGPGTRLTVL.

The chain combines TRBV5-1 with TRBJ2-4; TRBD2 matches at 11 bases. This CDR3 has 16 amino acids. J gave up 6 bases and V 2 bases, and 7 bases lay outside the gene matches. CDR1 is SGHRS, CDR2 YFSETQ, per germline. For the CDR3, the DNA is TGCGCCAGCAGCTTACTTCCGGGACTAGCGGTAAACATTCAGTACTTC. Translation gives CASSLLPGLAVNIQYF. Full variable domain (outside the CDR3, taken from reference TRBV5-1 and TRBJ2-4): KAGVTQTPRYLIKTRGQQVTLSCSPISGHRSVSWYQQTPGQGLQFLFEYFSETQRNKGNFPGRFSGRQFSNSRSEMNVSTLELGDSALYLCASSLLPGLAVNIQYFGAGTRLSVL.

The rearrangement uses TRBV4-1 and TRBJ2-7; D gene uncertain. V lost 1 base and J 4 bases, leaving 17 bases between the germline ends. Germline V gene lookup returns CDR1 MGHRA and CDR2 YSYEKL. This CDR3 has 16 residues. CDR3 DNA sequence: TGCGCCAGCAGCCAAGTAATGCCAGCGCCGGGTTACGAGCAGTACTTC. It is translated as CASSQVMPAPGYEQYF.

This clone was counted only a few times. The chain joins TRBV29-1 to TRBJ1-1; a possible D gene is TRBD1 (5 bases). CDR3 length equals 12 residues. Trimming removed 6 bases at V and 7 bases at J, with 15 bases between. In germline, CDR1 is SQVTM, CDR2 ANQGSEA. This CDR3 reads CSVGPRFSEAFF. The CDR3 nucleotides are TGCAGCGTGGGACCTAGGTTTAGTGAAGCTTTCTTT.

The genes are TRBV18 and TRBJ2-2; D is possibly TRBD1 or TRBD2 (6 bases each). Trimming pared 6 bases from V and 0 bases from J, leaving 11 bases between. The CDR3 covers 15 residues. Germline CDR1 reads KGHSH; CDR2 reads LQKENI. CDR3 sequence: CASSAGHPNTGELFF. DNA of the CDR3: TGTGCCAGCTCTGCGGGACACCCGAACACCGGGGAGCTGTTTTTT.

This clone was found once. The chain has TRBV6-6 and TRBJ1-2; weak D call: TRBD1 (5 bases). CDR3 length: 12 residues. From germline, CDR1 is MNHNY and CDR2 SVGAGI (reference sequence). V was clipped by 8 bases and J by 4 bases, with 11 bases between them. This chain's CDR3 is CASAGTIYGYTF. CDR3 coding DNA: TGTGCCAGCGCTGGGACTATCTATGGCTACACCTTC.

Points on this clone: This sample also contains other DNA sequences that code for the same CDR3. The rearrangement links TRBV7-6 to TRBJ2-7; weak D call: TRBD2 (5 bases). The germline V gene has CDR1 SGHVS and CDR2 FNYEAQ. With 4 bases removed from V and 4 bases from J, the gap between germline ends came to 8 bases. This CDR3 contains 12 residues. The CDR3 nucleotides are TGTGCCAGCAGCTCTACGGGGTACGAGCAGTACTTC. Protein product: CASSSTGYEQYF. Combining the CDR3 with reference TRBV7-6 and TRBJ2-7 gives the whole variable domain GAGVSQSPRYKVTKRGQDVALRCDPISGHVSLYWYRQALGQGPEFLTYFNYEAQQDKSGLPNDRFSAERPEGSISTLTIQRTEQRDSAMYRCASSSTGYEQYFGPGTRLTVT.

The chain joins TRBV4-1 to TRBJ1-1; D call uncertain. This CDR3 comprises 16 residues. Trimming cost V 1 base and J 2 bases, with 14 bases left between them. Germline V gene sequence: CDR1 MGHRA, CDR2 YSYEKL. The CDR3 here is CASSQVSVRRNTEAFF. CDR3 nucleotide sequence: TGCGCCAGCAGCCAAGTATCGGTCAGACGAAACACTGAAGCTTTCTTT.

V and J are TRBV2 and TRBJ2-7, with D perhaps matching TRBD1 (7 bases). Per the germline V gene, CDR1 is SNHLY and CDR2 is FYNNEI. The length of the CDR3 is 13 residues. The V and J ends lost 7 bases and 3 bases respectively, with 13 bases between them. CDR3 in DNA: TGTGCCAGCACGGCAGGGGGACTCTACGAGCAGTACTTC. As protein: CASTAGGLYEQYF.

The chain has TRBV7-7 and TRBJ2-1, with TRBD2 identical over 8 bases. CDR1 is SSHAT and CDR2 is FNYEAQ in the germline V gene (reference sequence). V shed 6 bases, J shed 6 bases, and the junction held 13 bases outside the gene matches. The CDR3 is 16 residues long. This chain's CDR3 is CASSSGGGRLGNEQFF. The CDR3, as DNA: TGTGCCAGCAGTTCCGGTGGCGGGAGGCTGGGCAATGAGCAGTTCTTC.

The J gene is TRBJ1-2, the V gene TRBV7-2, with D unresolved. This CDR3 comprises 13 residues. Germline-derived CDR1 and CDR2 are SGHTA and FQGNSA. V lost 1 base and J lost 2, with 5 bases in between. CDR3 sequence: CASSLDQNYGYTF. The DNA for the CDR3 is TGTGCCAGCAGCTTAGACCAAAACTATGGCTACACCTTC.

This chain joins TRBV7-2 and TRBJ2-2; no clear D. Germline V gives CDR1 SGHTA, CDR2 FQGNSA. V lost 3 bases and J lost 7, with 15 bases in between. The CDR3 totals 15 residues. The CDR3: CASSFERVDDGELFF. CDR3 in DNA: TGTGCCAGCAGCTTCGAGCGAGTTGATGACGGGGAGCTGTTTTTT. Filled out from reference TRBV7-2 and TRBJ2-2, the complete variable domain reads GAGVSQSPSNKVTEKGKDVELRCDPISGHTALYWYRQSLGQGLEFLIYFQGNSAPDKSGLPSDRFSAERTGGSVSTLTIQRTQQEDSAVYLCASSFERVDDGELFFGEGSRLTVL.

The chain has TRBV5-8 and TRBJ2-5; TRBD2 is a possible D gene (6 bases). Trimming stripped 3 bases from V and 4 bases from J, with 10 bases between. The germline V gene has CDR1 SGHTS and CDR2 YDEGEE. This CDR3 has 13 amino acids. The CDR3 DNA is TGTGCCAGCAGCTCGGGGGAGGTAGAGACCCAGTACTTC. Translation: CASSSGEVETQYF.

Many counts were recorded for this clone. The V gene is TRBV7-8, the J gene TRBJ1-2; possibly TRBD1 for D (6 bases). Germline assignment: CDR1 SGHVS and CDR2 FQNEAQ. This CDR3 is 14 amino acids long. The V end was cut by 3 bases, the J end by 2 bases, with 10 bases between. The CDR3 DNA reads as TGTGCCAGCAGCTTGAACAGGGAGAACTATGGCTACACCTTC. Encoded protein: CASSLNRENYGYTF.

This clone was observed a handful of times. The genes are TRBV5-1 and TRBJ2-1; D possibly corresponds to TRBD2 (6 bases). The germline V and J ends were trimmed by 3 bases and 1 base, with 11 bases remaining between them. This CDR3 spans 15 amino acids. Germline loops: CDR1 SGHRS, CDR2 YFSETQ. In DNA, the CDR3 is TGCGCCAGCAGCTACTCGACTAGTTCCTACAATGAGCAGTTCTTC. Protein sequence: CASSYSTSSYNEQFF. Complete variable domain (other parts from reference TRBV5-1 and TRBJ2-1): KAGVTQTPRYLIKTRGQQVTLSCSPISGHRSVSWYQQTPGQGLQFLFEYFSETQRNKGNFPGRFSGRQFSNSRSEMNVSTLELGDSALYLCASSYSTSSYNEQFFGPGTRLTVL.

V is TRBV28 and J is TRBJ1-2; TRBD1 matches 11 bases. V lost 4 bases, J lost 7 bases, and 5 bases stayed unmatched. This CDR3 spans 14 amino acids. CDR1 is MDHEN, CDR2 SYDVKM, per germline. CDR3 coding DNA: TGTGCCAGCAGTTCGGGACAGGGGGTGGGTGGCTACACCTTC. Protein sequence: CASSSGQGVGGYTF.

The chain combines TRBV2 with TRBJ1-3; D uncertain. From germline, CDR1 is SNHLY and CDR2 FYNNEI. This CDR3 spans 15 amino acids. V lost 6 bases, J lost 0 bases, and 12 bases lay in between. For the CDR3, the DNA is TGTGCCAGCAGCGGACCGCAGAGCTCTGGAAACACCATATATTTT. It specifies CASSGPQSSGNTIYF.

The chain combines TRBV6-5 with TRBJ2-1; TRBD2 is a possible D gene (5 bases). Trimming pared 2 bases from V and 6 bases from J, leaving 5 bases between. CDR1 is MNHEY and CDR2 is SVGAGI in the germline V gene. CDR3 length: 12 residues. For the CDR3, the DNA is TGTGCCAGCAGTTACCGGGGCAATGAGCAGTTCTTC. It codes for CASSYRGNEQFF.

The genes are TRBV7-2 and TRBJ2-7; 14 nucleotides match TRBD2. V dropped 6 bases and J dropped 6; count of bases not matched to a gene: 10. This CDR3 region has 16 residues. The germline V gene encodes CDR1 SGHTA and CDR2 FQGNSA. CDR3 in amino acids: CASSKDGLAGGLEQYF. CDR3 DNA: TGTGCCAGCAGTAAAGATGGACTAGCGGGAGGTCTCGAGCAGTACTTC.

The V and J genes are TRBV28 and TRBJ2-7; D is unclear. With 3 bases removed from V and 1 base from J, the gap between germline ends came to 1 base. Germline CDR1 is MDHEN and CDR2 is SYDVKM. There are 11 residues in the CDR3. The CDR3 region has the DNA TGTGCCAGCAGTTTTTCCTACGAGCAGTACTTC. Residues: CASSFSYEQYF.

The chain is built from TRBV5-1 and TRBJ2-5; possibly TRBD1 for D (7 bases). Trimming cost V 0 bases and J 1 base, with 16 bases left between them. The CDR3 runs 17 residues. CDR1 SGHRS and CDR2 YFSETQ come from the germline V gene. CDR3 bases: TGCGCCAGCAGCTTGGTGGAGGGGGCGTCTGGCCAAGAGACCCAGTACTTC. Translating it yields CASSLVEGASGQETQYF.

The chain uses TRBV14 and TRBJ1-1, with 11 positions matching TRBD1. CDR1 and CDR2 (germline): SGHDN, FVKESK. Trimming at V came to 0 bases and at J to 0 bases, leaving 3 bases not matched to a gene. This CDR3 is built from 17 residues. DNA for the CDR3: TGTGCCAGCAGCCAAGAGAGGACAGGGGGCCTGAACACTGAAGCTTTCTTT. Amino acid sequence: CASSQERTGGLNTEAFF.

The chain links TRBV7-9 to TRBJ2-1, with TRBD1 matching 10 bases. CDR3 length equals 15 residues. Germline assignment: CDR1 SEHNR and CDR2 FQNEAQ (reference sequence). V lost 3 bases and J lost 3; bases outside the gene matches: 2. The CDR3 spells CASSFGTGVYNEQFF. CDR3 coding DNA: TGTGCCAGCAGCTTTGGGACAGGGGTCTACAATGAGCAGTTCTTC.

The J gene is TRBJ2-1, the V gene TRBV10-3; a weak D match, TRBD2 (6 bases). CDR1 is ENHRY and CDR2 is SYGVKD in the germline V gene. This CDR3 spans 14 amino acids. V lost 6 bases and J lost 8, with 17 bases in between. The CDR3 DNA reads TGTGCCATCAGGACCCGGGAGAGGGGCGATGAGCAGTTCTTC. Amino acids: CAIRTRERGDEQFF.

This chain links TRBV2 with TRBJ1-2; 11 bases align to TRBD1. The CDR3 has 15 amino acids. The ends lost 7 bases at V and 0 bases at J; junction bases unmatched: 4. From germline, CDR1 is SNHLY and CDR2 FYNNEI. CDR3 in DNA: TGTGCCAGCAAGGACAGGGGGCGAACTAACTATGGCTACACCTTC. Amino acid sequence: CASKDRGRTNYGYTF.

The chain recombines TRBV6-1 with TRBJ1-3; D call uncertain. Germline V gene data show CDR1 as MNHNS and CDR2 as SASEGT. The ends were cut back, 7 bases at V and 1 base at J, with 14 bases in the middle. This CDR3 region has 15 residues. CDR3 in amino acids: CASTLLYMSGNTIYF. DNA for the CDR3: TGTGCCAGCACCCTATTGTACATGTCTGGAAACACCATATATTTT.

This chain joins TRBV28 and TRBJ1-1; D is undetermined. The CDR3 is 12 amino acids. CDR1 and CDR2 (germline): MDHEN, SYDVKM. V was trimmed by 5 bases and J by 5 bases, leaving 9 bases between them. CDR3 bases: TGTGCCAGCAGTCGACCCGGGACTGAAGCTTTCTTT. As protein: CASSRPGTEAFF.

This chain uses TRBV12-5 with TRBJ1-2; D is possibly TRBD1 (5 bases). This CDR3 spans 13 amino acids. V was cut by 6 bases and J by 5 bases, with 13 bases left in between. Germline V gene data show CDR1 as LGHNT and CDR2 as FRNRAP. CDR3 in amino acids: CASGSERGYGYTF. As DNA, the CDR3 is TGTGCTAGTGGGTCAGAGCGGGGGTATGGCTACACCTTC.

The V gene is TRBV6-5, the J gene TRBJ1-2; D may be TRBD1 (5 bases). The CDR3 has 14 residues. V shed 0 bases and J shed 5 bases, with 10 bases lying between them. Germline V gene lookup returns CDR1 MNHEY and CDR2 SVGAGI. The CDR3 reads CASSYSQGKYGYTF. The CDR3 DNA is TGTGCCAGCAGTTACTCCCAGGGAAAATATGGCTACACCTTC.

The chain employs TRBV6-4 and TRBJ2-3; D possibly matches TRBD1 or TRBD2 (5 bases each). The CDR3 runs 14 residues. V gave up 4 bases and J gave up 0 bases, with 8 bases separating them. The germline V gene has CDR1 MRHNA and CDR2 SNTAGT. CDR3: CASSVGASTDTQYF. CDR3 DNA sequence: TGTGCCAGCAGTGTCGGGGCTAGCACAGATACGCAGTATTTT.

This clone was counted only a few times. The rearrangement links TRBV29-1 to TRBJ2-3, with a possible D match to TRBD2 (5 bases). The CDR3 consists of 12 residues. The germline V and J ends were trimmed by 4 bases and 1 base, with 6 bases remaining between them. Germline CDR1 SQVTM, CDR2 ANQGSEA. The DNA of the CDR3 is TGCAGCGTTGTTAGCGGCACAGATACGCAGTATTTT. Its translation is CSVVSGTDTQYF.

CDR3 region: CASSDSGGSSYNEQFF. As DNA, the CDR3 is TGTGCCAGCAGTGACTCAGGGGGTAGCTCCTACAATGAGCAGTTCTTC. The rearrangement joins TRBV6-4 to TRBJ2-1; D might be TRBD1 (6 bases). Trimming stripped 0 bases from V and 0 bases from J, with 9 bases between. This CDR3 is built from 16 residues. CDR1 is MRHNA, CDR2 SNTAGT, per germline.